This entry concerns a single TCR beta chain. Its antigen remains unidentified. The CDR3 is 14 amino acids. CDR1 and CDR2 (germline): SNHLY, FYNNEI. V was clipped by 3 bases and J by 7 bases, with 15 bases between them. Researchers ran the PCR with 60 Vbeta and 13 Jbeta primers. Some clones are missing from TCRdb's copy, which holds only in-frame ones; the method was immunoSEQ multiplex PCR. The table includes under 150,000 clones, 72% detected once. This entry belongs to a study of cytomegalovirus exposure and HLA in healthy donors. Study findings and constraints: The majority of CMV-associated TCR beta chains were reported as apparently HLA-restricted in a later analysis. Upon later analysis, TCR association rates were observed to vary by HLA locus, being highest for DRB1 and lowest for HLA-C.

V gene TRBV2 combines with J gene TRBJ1-2; D may be TRBD1 (6 bases). The sample comprised PBMCs. The sequence was collected from a man between 45 and 60 years old in good health and CMV-seropositive. For the CDR3, the DNA is TGTGCCAGCAGTGATAAAGGCGGGGGCCTTGGCTACACCTTC. Protein: CASSDKGGGLGYTF.